The rows below give T cell receptor beta chains drawn from one sample of a study of T cells after yellow fever vaccination. One entry per CDR3 protein, called by TCRdb with MiXCR from the 5' RACE reads. This sample carries hundreds of thousands of distinct CDR3 sequences, 10% to 15% of them seen once, and the ten largest clones take 14% to 15%. This material consisted of PBMCs, taken on the day of the yellow fever booster vaccination. These receptors came from a man aged 25-45 years who received the YFV17D yellow fever vaccine. Both conserved end residues are part of each CDR3. A D gene is named only where the DNA matches it firmly. The size field is filled for only some rows; it gives once, few, many or a size class.

d_call	v_call	clone_size	j_call	cdr3_aa	cdr3_nt
-	TRBV20-1	-	TRBJ2-5	CSAREQRSVGTQYF	TGCAGTGCTAGAGAACAACGGTCGGTAGGAACCCAGTACTTC
TRBD2	TRBV15	few	TRBJ2-2	CATSRYTGGTGELFF	TGTGCCACCAGCAGATACACGGGGGGGACCGGGGAGCTGTTTTTT
TRBD1	TRBV7-9	-	TRBJ2-3	CASSFKQGAYTDTQYF	TGTGCCAGCAGCTTTAAGCAGGGGGCTTACACAGATACGCAGTATTTT
-	TRBV6-1	-	TRBJ1-4	CASSKGPQSTNEKLFF	TGTGCCAGCAGTAAAGGTCCTCAGTCAACTAATGAAAAACTGTTTTTT
TRBD1	TRBV6-2/TRBV6-3	few	TRBJ2-5	CASSYSYLTGGQETQYF	TGTGCCAGCAGTTACTCGTACCTGACAGGGGGCCAAGAGACCCAGTACTTC
TRBD2	TRBV5-6	few	TRBJ2-1	CASSLWTSGRYNEQFF	TGTGCCAGCAGCTTGTGGACTAGCGGACGATACAATGAGCAGTTCTTC
TRBD2	TRBV7-6	-	TRBJ2-1	CASSLLEGSGNRQFF	TGTGCCAGCAGCCTACTGGAAGGTAGCGGGAACCGGCAGTTCTTC
-	TRBV7-2	few	TRBJ2-7	CASSSFLRRGEQYF	TGTGCCAGCAGCTCGTTCCTACGAAGGGGGGAGCAGTACTTC
-	TRBV20-1	few	TRBJ2-2	CSARYSLNTGELFF	TGCAGTGCTAGATATTCGCTGAACACCGGGGAGCTGTTTTTT
-	TRBV20-1	-	TRBJ2-5	CSASKRRETQYF	TGCAGTGCTAGCAAACGGAGAGAGACCCAGTACTTC
-	TRBV20-1	few	TRBJ2-7	CSARSGTEAYEQYF	TGCAGTGCTAGGTCCGGGACTGAGGCCTACGAGCAGTACTTC
-	TRBV3-1	-	TRBJ1-5	CASSHGREPQHF	TGTGCCAGCAGCCACGGACGGGAGCCCCAGCATTTT
TRBD2	TRBV5-1	-	TRBJ2-1	CASSSRAGGSYNEQFF	TGCGCCAGCAGCTCAAGAGCGGGAGGATCCTACAATGAGCAGTTCTTC
TRBD1	TRBV6-2/TRBV6-3	-	TRBJ2-3	CASSRDPGQSTDTQYF	TGTGCCAGCAGCAGGGACCCGGGACAGTCTACAGATACGCAGTATTTT
-	TRBV6-5	few	TRBJ2-2	CASSYDQLRAVTGELFF	TGTGCCAGCAGTTACGACCAACTCCGTGCGGTCACCGGGGAGCTGTTTTTT
-	TRBV12-3/TRBV12-4	few	TRBJ2-5	CASSFGIPQETQYF	TGTGCCAGCAGTTTCGGCATCCCCCAAGAGACCCAGTACTTC
-	TRBV20-1	-	TRBJ1-1	CSAPRARVNTEAFF	TGCAGTGCGCCGAGGGCGCGAGTAAACACTGAAGCTTTCTTT
TRBD2	TRBV11-2	many	TRBJ2-3	CASIPNPHERGYTDTQYF	TGTGCCAGCATCCCTAATCCCCACGAGCGGGGCTACACAGATACGCAGTATTTT
-	TRBV20-1	-	TRBJ2-1	CSGGSYNEQFF	TGCTCCGGTGGGTCCTACAATGAGCAGTTCTTC
TRBD1	TRBV4-3	-	TRBJ2-7	CASSLHGTGALEQYF	TGCGCCAGCAGCCTACACGGGACAGGGGCTCTGGAGCAGTACTTC
TRBD1	TRBV2	-	TRBJ2-7	CASSETGQVRYEQYF	TGTGCCAGCAGTGAAACTGGACAGGTTAGGTACGAGCAGTACTTC
-	TRBV7-2	few	TRBJ2-1	CASSRQADPYNEQFF	TGTGCCAGCAGCCGACAGGCGGACCCCTACAATGAGCAGTTCTTC
-	TRBV3-1	-	TRBJ2-2	CASSPGRGTGELFF	TGTGCCAGCAGCCCGGGACGGGGAACCGGGGAGCTGTTCTTT
-	TRBV5-4	-	TRBJ2-5	CASSSEPQETQYF	TGTGCCAGCAGCTCAGAGCCCCAAGAGACCCAGTACTTC
-	TRBV20-1	-	TRBJ1-6	CSARDTSNSPLHF	TGCAGTGCTAGAGATACGTCTAATTCACCCCTCCACTTT
-	TRBV7-7	few	TRBJ2-1	CASSPSYAYNEQFF	TGTGCTAGCTCCCCCTCCTACGCATACAATGAGCAGTTCTTC
-	TRBV27	few	TRBJ1-5	CASSSLGAGNQPQHF	TGTGCCAGCAGTAGTCTGGGTGCGGGCAATCAGCCCCAGCATTTT
-	TRBV28	once	TRBJ2-3	CASSFSGPDTQYF	TGTGCCAGCAGTTTTTCGGGGCCAGATACGCAGTATTTT
-	TRBV7-2	-	TRBJ2-7	CASSFRAYEQYF	TGTGCCAGCAGCTTTCGCGCCTACGAGCAGTACTTC
TRBD2	TRBV29-1	few	TRBJ2-1	CSEFSGSGMGEQFF	TGCAGCGAATTTAGCGGGAGCGGAATGGGTGAGCAGTTCTTC
TRBD2	TRBV6-2/TRBV6-3	-	TRBJ2-1	CASRFGGGRYNEQFF	TGTGCCAGCAGGTTCGGGGGAGGGCGATACAATGAGCAGTTCTTC
TRBD1	TRBV11-2	-	TRBJ2-7	CASSWDRVSYEQYF	TGTGCCAGCAGCTGGGACAGGGTTTCCTACGAGCAGTACTTC
-	TRBV29-1	few	TRBJ2-5	CSAGRGGQETQYF	TGCAGCGCGGGCAGGGGAGGGCAAGAGACCCAGTACTTC
-	TRBV3-1	few	TRBJ1-1	CASSQVDLGKGNTEAFF	TGTGCCAGCAGCCAAGTCGACCTCGGGAAGGGGAACACTGAAGCTTTCTTT
-	TRBV20-1	few	TRBJ2-6	CSARKIGRASGANVLTF	TGCAGTGCTAGGAAGATCGGCCGAGCGTCTGGGGCCAACGTCCTGACTTTC
-	TRBV3-1	-	TRBJ2-7	CASSQGDGSGSLGEQYF	TGTGCCAGCAGCCAAGGGGATGGTTCCGGGAGCCTGGGCGAGCAGTACTTC
-	TRBV5-6	-	TRBJ2-5	CASSLREAGETQYF	TGTGCCAGCAGCTTACGAGAGGCGGGAGAGACCCAGTACTTC
-	TRBV30	few	TRBJ2-7	CAWSWGLRRDEQYF	TGTGCCTGGAGTTGGGGACTCCGGCGGGATGAGCAGTACTTC
TRBD1	TRBV7-2	few	TRBJ1-1	CASNRQGLNTEAFF	TGTGCCAGCAACCGACAGGGGCTCAACACTGAAGCTTTCTTT
-	TRBV7-2	-	TRBJ1-1	CASSFGDLNTEAFF	TGTGCCAGCAGCTTCGGAGATTTGAACACTGAAGCTTTCTTT
TRBD1	TRBV25-1	-	TRBJ2-3	CASTGQGADTQYF	TGTGCCAGCACGGGACAGGGTGCAGATACGCAGTATTTT
-	TRBV30	-	TRBJ1-1	CAWSPRAGGSTEAFF	TGTGCCTGGAGTCCTCGGGCCGGGGGGAGCACTGAAGCTTTCTTT
-	TRBV9	-	TRBJ2-5	CASSVDGTPRETQYF	TGTGCCAGCAGCGTAGACGGGACGCCCCGGGAGACCCAGTACTTC
-	TRBV7-9	few	TRBJ1-5	CASSPGADQPQHF	TGTGCCAGCAGCCCCGGAGCGGATCAGCCCCAGCATTTT
-	TRBV29-1	-	TRBJ2-5	CSAEETQYF	TGCAGCGCTGAAGAGACCCAGTACTTC
-	TRBV20-1	-	TRBJ2-1	CSANPGARNEQFF	TGCAGTGCTAATCCGGGGGCTCGGAATGAGCAGTTCTTC
-	TRBV7-9	few	TRBJ2-3	CASSLDQGGLDTQYF	TGTGCCAGCAGCTTGGATCAGGGGGGATTGGATACGCAGTATTTT
TRBD2	TRBV6-1	few	TRBJ2-2	CASMRLGLANTGELFF	TGTGCCAGCATGAGGCTAGGACTAGCGAACACCGGGGAGCTGTTTTTT
TRBD2	TRBV5-8	few	TRBJ2-1	CASSLTGLAGYNEQFF	TGTGCCAGCAGCTTAACGGGACTAGCTGGCTACAATGAGCAGTTCTTC
-	TRBV20-1	-	TRBJ2-1	CSARERVGVFF	TGCAGTGCTAGAGAACGGGTGGGAGTGTTCTTC
-	TRBV7-8	-	TRBJ1-6	CASSVEVRNSPLHF	TGTGCCAGCAGCGTCGAGGTCCGTAATTCACCCCTCCACTTT
TRBD2	TRBV5-1	-	TRBJ2-1	CASSWTAGELNEQFF	TGCGCCAGCAGCTGGACAGCGGGAGAACTCAATGAGCAGTTCTTC
-	TRBV25-1	-	TRBJ2-4	CASSEWGRGQNIQYF	TGTGCCAGCAGTGAGTGGGGACGGGGGCAAAACATTCAGTACTTC
-	TRBV10-3	-	TRBJ2-1	CAISVVGHQYEQFF	TGTGCCATCAGTGTGGTAGGGCACCAGTATGAGCAGTTCTTC